This T cell receptor (beta chain) was identified in a study of T-cell memory formation after mild COVID-19. TCRdb called the 5' RACE reads again in MiXCR, with one record for every CDR3 protein. The sample yields under 650,000 distinct CDR3 sequences, about 20% seen once. About this clonotype itself: Its antigen is not known.

Regarding the study as a whole: The main location of contracting CD4+ clones was CM and EM, and that of contracting CD8+ clones was EMRA. A second wave of clones peaked on day 37, and their SARS-CoV-2 specificity went unconfirmed. Clones shrinking between day 15 and 85 showed a balanced CD4/CD8 split, and those that grew later tilted toward CD4+.

This CDR3 is built from 16 residues. With V trimmed by 6 bases and J by 2 bases, 10 bases remained unmatched. This clonotype was sampled from an adult woman who had mild COVID-19 (a few samples of this study predate the infection). Cell type and time point are not known. This sequence joins TRBV12-3 or TRBV12-4 and TRBJ2-5; 9 bases match TRBD1. The sample taken for sequencing was PBMCs or a T cell subset sorted from them (not recorded which). As DNA, the CDR3 is TGTGCCAGCAGCCGAATCGGGACAGGGCGGCAAGAGACCCAGTACTTC. This encodes CASSRIGTGRQETQYF.